The present TCR beta chain was sequenced within a study of shared clonotypes between healthy human individuals. The V gene's germline CDR1 is SGHTA and CDR2 FQGNSA. This CDR3 is 15 amino acids long. V lost 4 bases and J lost 6; bases outside the gene matches: 6. CD4+ cell separation produced CD45RA+ naive and CD45RA-negative memory subsets. Some 30,000 T cell genomes (roughly 190 ng DNA) went into each sorted-subset replicate. TCRdb's table, derived via immunoSEQ multiplex PCR, lists solely in-frame clones and lacks some. The table includes about 2 million clones, 85% to 95% detected once. Sequenced material: naive CD4+ T cells sorted from blood. Stated subset: CD45RA+ positively selected. The sequence was obtained from a man between 18 and 35 years old in good health. This chain uses TRBV7-2 with TRBJ1-5; 10 bases align to TRBD1. CDR3 coding DNA: TGTGCCAGCAGCTGGGGACAGGGGCCTGGTCAGCCCCAGCATTTT. Translation: CASSWGQGPGQPQHF.